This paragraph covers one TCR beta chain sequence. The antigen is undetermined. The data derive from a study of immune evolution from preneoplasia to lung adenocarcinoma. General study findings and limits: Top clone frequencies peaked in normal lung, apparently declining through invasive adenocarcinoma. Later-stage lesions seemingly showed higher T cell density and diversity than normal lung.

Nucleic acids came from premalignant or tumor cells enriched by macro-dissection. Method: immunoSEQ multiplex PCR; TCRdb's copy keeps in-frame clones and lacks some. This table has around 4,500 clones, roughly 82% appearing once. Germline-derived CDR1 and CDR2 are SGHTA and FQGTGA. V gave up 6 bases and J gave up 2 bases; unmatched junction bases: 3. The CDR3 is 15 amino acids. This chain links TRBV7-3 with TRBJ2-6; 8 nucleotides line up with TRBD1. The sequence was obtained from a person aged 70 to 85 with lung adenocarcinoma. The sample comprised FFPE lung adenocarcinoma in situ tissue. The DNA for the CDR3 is TGTGCCAGCAGTTTGGACAGGGCTGGGGCCAACGTCCTGACTTTC. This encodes CASSLDRAGANVLTF.